A selection of T cell receptor beta chains follows, all from one sample in a study of shared T cell receptors in the human thymus. Assay used: immunoSEQ multiplex PCR; TCRdb lists only in-frame clones, some missing. The sample shows roughly 660,000 clones, 85% to 90% of them seen only once. The same specimen was also included in a second study, on human thymus T cells.

Specimen: thymocytes. The receptors shown here come from a boy younger than two with a congenital heart defect. Both conserved end residues are part of each CDR3. Each record gives: D gene, V gene, clone size, J gene, CDR3 DNA, CDR3 protein. A D gene is named only where the DNA matches it firmly. Size tells how often a clone was seen (once, few, many) or the class of an expanded clone, and some rows leave it out.

-	TRBV14	-	TRBJ1-2	TGTGCCAGCAGCCAAGTAGCGACTAACTATGGCTACACCTTC	CASSQVATNYGYTF
TRBD2	TRBV2	-	TRBJ2-7	TGTGCCAGCAATAAACCCGGGACTAGCGGGATAGTTTACGAGCAGTACTTC	CASNKPGTSGIVYEQYF
TRBD2	TRBV15	-	TRBJ2-7	TGTGCCACCAGCAGAGATCGGGAAGCGGGAGGCCATAAGAACTACGAGCAGTACTTC	CATSRDREAGGHKNYEQYF
-	TRBV5-4	-	TRBJ2-7	TGTGCCAGCAGCTTGAAAGGGGGAGATCAGTACTTC	CASSLKGGDQYF
TRBD2	TRBV6-5	once	TRBJ2-7	TGTGCCAGCAGTTACTCGGGCCTAGCGGGAGGTGGCGAGCAGTACTTC	CASSYSGLAGGGEQYF
-	TRBV27	-	TRBJ2-2	TGTGCCAGCAGGGGACACCTGAGCGACCCTCGGGGCACCGGGGAGCTGTTTTTT	CASRGHLSDPRGTGELFF
TRBD2	TRBV4-1	-	TRBJ2-7	TGCGCCAGCAGCCAACTCCCGGGGCTAGCGGGAGGGACCTACGAGCAGTACTTC	CASSQLPGLAGGTYEQYF
-	TRBV28	-	TRBJ1-2	TGTGCCAGCAGTCTATCGACAGGCGTCGGGGGCTACACCTTC	CASSLSTGVGGYTF
TRBD2	TRBV29-1	-	TRBJ2-3	TGCAGCGTTGCGACTAGCGGGACCACAGATACGCAGTATTTT	CSVATSGTTDTQYF
TRBD1	TRBV19	-	TRBJ2-7	TGTGCCAGTAGTATAGTTAGGACAGGGAGCTCCTACGAGCAGTACTTC	CASSIVRTGSSYEQYF
TRBD1	TRBV5-1	-	TRBJ1-4	TGCGCCAGCAGCTTGGCCCGACTCGCCGACAGGGCGGATGGAAAACTGTTTTTT	CASSLARLADRADGKLFF
TRBD2	TRBV25-1	-	TRBJ2-7	TGTGCCAGCAGCATTACATTCCGGGACTACTACTCCTACGAGCAGTACTTC	CASSITFRDYYSYEQYF
TRBD1	TRBV11-3	-	TRBJ2-7	TGTGCCAGCAGCCCCTGGGACAGCTCCTACGAGCAGTACTTC	CASSPWDSSYEQYF
-	TRBV25-1	-	TRBJ2-3	TGTGCCAGCAGTGGCTCAACGGGAGATCCCCCAGATACGCAGTATTTT	CASSGSTGDPPDTQYF
TRBD2	TRBV6-5	-	TRBJ2-1	TGTGCCAGCAGTTATTTGGGACTAGCGGCCTACAATGAGCAGTTCTTC	CASSYLGLAAYNEQFF
-	TRBV30	-	TRBJ1-1	TGTGCCTGGAGTGTACTCGGAGGGAACACTGAAGCTTTCTTT	CAWSVLGGNTEAFF
-	TRBV6-1	-	TRBJ2-4	TGTGCCAGCACCTCCGGGACAAGAAAAAACATTCAGTACTTC	CASTSGTRKNIQYF
TRBD2	TRBV6-1	-	TRBJ2-7	TGTGCCAGCAGTGAAGGACTAGCGGGACTTAGGTACGAGCAGTACTTC	CASSEGLAGLRYEQYF
TRBD1	TRBV4-3	-	TRBJ1-4	TGCGCCAGCAGCCGAAAAAGGGGGACAGGGGGTAATGAAAAACTGTTTTTT	CASSRKRGTGGNEKLFF
TRBD1	TRBV2	-	TRBJ2-2	TGTGCCAGCAGGGATAGGGGGCGCGGGGAGCTGTTTTTT	CASRDRGRGELFF
TRBD1	TRBV4-3	-	TRBJ2-2	TGCGCCAGCAGCTCACCGGGACAGGGGAATCGGGCGAACACCGGGGAGCTGTTTTTT	CASSSPGQGNRANTGELFF
TRBD1	TRBV7-9	-	TRBJ2-7	TGTGCCAGCACGGGGGACAGGGACGAGCAGTACTTC	CASTGDRDEQYF
TRBD2	TRBV6-5	-	TRBJ2-1	TGTGCCAGCAGTACTAAAGCGGGAGGGCCCCATGAGCAGTTCTTC	CASSTKAGGPHEQFF
TRBD2	TRBV2	-	TRBJ2-1	TGTGCCAGCAGTGCAGAGACTATACGGGGGGTAATGGATGAGCAGTTCTTC	CASSAETIRGVMDEQFF
TRBD2	TRBV6-1	-	TRBJ2-5	TGTGCCAGCAGTGAATTTTTGGGCTGGTTCGGGGGGATGGAGACCCAGTACTTC	CASSEFLGWFGGMETQYF
-	TRBV2	-	TRBJ1-2	TGTGCCAGCAGAGACAGGTACCTCTTAGTCTACACCTTC	CASRDRYLLVYTF
-	TRBV28	-	TRBJ1-2	TGTGCCAGCAGTTTTCGCGGGGGAGGCCTCTATGGCTACACCTTC	CASSFRGGGLYGYTF